This TCR beta chain was retrieved from a study of blood T cell repertoires in COVID-19. For the study at large: Acute-phase and convalescent COVID-19 samples originated in the United States, Italy and Spain.

Unmatched junction bases numbered 8, after V lost 7 bases and J lost 7 bases. The CDR3 totals 13 residues. In germline, CDR1 is LNHDA, CDR2 SQIVND (reference sequence). Sequencing used immunoSEQ multiplex PCR; TCRdb keeps in-frame clones, though not all of them. There are approximately 26,000 clones in the sample; around four fifths occur only once, and roughly 15% lies in the top ten. The sequencing input was peripheral blood. This clonotype originated in a man older than 75 with active or convalescent COVID-19. This rearrangement joins TRBV19 to TRBJ1-2; 8 bases map to TRBD1. The CDR3: CASTRTGFAGYTF. The CDR3 nucleotides read TGTGCCAGTACTAGGACAGGGTTTGCTGGCTACACCTTC.